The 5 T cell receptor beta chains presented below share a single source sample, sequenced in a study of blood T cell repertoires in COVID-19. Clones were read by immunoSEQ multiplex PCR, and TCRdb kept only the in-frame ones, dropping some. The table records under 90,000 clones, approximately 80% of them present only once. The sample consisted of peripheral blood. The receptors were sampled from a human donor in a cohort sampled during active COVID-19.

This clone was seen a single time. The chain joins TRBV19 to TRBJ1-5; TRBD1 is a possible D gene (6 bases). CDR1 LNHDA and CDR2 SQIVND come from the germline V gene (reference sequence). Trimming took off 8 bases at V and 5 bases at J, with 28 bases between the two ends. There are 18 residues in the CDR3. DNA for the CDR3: TGTGCCAGTCGAGACCTCAGGGGCAACTTAAACAACTATCAGCCCCAGCATTTT. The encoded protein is CASRDLRGNLNNYQPQHF. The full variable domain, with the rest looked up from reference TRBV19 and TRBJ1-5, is DGGITQSPKYLFRKEGQNVTLSCEQNLNHDAMYWYRQDPGQGLRLIYYSQIVNDFQKGDIAEGYSVSREKKESFPLTVTSAQKNPTAFYLCASRDLRGNLNNYQPQHFGDGTRLSIL.

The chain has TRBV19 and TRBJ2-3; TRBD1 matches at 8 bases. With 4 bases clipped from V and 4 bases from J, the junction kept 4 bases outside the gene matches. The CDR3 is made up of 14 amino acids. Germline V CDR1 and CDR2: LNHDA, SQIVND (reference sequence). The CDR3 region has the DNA TGTGCCAGTAGTAACCGACAGGGGCCAGATACGCAGTATTTT. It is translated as CASSNRQGPDTQYF.

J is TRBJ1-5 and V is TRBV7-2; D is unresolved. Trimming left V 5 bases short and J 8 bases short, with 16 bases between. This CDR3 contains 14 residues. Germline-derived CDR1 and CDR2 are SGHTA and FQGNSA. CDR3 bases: TGTGCCAGCAGCCCGCCGGGAAAATCCAAGCCCCAGCATTTT. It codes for CASSPPGKSKPQHF.

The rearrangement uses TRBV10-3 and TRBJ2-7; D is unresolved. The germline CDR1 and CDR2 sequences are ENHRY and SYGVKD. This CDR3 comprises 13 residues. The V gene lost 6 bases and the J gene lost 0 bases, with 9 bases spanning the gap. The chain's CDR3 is CAISQVLSYEQYV. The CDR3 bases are TGTGCCATCAGCCAGGTACTCTCCTACGAGCAGTACGTC.

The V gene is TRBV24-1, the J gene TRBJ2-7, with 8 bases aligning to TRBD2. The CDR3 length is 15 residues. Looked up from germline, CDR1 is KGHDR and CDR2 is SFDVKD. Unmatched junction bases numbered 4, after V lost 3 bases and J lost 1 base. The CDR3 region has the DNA TGTGCCACCAGTGATCCGGCGGGGGGTTCCTACGAGCAGTACTTC. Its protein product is CATSDPAGGSYEQYF.